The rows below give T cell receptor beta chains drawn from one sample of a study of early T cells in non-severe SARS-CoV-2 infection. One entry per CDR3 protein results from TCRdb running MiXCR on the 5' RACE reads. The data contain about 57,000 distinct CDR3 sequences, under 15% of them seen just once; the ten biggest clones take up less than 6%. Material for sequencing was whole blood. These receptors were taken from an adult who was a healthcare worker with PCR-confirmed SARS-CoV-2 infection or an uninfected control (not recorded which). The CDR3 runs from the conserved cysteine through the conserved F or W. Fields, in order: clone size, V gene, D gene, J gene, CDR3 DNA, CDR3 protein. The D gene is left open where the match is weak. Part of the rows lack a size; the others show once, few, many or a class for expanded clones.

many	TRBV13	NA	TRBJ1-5	TGTGCCAGCAGCTTAGGTAGGGGCCAGCCCCAGCATTTT	CASSLGRGQPQHF
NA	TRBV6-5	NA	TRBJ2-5	TGTGCCAGCAGCCTCCCGGGGACAGAGACCCAGTACTTC	CASSLPGTETQYF
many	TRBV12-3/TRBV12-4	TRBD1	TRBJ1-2	TGTGCCAGCAGTCCATGGACAGGGCGCGGGTATGGCTACACCTTC	CASSPWTGRGYGYTF
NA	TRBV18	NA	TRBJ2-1	TGTGCCAGCTCCCGGGACAACTCCTACAATGAGCAGTTCTTC	CASSRDNSYNEQFF
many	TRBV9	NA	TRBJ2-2	TGTGCCAGCAGCCTGAGCGGTTCCAACACCGGGGAGCTGTTTTTT	CASSLSGSNTGELFF
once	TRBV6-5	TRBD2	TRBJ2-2	TGTGCCAGCAGCTCGACCCTTAGCGGGGCGAACACCGGGGAGCTGTTTTTT	CASSSTLSGANTGELFF
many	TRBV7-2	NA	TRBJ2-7	TGTGCCAGCAGCCAGGGTTCCCAGGGCCCCTACGAGCAGTACTTC	CASSQGSQGPYEQYF
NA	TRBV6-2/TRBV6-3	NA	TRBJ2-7	TGTGCCAGCAGCCCTCATGTTATCACAGCAACCTACGAGCAGTACTTC	CASSPHVITATYEQYF
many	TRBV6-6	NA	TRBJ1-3	TGTGCCACTAAACAGGGAGCTGGAAACACCATATATTTT	CATKQGAGNTIYF
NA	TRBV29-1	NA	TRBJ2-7	TGCAGCACTAAAATCGGGGACGCCCGCTCGGAGCAGTACTTC	CSTKIGDARSEQYF
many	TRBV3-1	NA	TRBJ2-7	TGTGCCAGCAGCCAAGAAGACCAGGGTTCCTACGAGCAGTACTTC	CASSQEDQGSYEQYF
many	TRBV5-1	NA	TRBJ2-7	TGCGCCAGCAGCTTGGAGCCAAAAACCTACGAGCAGTACTTC	CASSLEPKTYEQYF
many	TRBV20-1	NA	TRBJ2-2	TGCAGTGCCCGTGGGGGTCAGAACACCGGGGAGCTGTTTTTT	CSARGGQNTGELFF
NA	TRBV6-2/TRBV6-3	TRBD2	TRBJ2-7	TGTGCCAGCAGTTACGATAGCGGGGGCTCCTACGAGCAGTACTTC	CASSYDSGGSYEQYF
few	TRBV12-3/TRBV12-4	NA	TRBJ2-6	TGTGCCAGCAGTACCACAGGGTCTACTGGGGCCAACGTCCTGACTTTC	CASSTTGSTGANVLTF
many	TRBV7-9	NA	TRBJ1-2	TGTGCCAGCAGCGCTTTCACGACAAGTAACTATGGCTACACCTTC	CASSAFTTSNYGYTF
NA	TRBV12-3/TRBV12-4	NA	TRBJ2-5	TGTGCCAGCAGCACCTATCTCGCAGGGGCGGGAGAGACCCAGTACTTC	CASSTYLAGAGETQYF
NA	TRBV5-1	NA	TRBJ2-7	TGCGCCAGCAGCTGGACTACTTCCGAGCAGTACTTC	CASSWTTSEQYF
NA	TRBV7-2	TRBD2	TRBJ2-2	TGTGCCAGCAGCCCTAGCGCGGGGGGCGGGGAGCTGTTTTTT	CASSPSAGGGELFF